The TCR beta chain under discussion was sequenced for a study of T-cell memory formation after mild COVID-19. With 3 bases removed from V and 2 bases from J, the gap between germline ends came to 5 bases. This CDR3 contains 12 residues. Germline-derived CDR1 and CDR2 are DFQATT and SNEGSKA (reference sequence). The authors produced TCR alpha and TCR beta cDNA libraries with sample barcodes and UMIs by 5'RACE using constant-segment primers. MiXCR, applied by TCRdb to the 5' RACE reads, yields one record per CDR3 protein. The sample has fewer than 250,000 distinct CDR3 sequences; more than 25% are singletons. To note about this clonotype: Its specificity is not known.

Study-level points and caveats: Memory cells collected pre-infection included some clones that later responded, suggesting cross-reactive memory joined. A balance of CD4 and CD8 characterized clones contracting day 15 to 85, whereas later expanders leaned CD4+.

J is TRBJ1-5 and V is TRBV20-1, with D unclear. Sequencing input: PBMCs or a T cell subset sorted from them (not recorded which). The receptor's source is an adult woman who had mild COVID-19 (a few samples of this study predate the infection). Cell type and time point are not known. The CDR3 reads CSARMGNQPQHF. In nucleotides, the CDR3 is TGCAGTGCTAGGATGGGCAATCAGCCCCAGCATTTT.